This record concerns one TCR beta chain sequence. The data stem from a study of blood T cell repertoires in COVID-19. CDR1 PRHDT and CDR2 FYEKMQ come from the germline V gene (reference sequence). V shed 1 base and J 5 bases; nucleotides not matched to a gene: 3. The CDR3 is 14 residues long. TCRdb keeps only in-frame clones here, not all; method: immunoSEQ multiplex PCR. The sample records roughly 190,000 clones, about nine tenths being singletons. Sequenced: peripheral blood. The sequence derives from a man aged 50 to 59 with acute or convalescent COVID-19. The chain employs TRBV13 and TRBJ2-5; 8 positions match TRBD1. The CDR3 coding sequence is TGTGCCAGCAGCTTAGTACAGGGGGTCGAGACCCAGTACTTC. This gives the protein CASSLVQGVETQYF.